The sequence of this TCR beta chain was determined in a study of blood T cell repertoires in COVID-19. Overall study context: From the United States, Italy and Spain came samples of acute and convalescent COVID-19. Sample material is recorded as cDNA or gDNA derived from T cells, B-cell-depleted T cells, or PBMCs.

In the authors' methods: Using reference gene primer amplification, nucleated cell counts were estimated. Sequenced by immunoSEQ multiplex PCR; TCRdb stores in-frame clones only, minus some. That table is the source of V, J and clone size, and D and trimming were worked out from the DNA. The sample records 200,000 to 300,000 clones, roughly 83% being singletons. Trimming left V 10 bases short and J 2 bases short, with 13 bases between. In germline, CDR1 is MGHDK, CDR2 SYGVNS. There are 13 residues in the CDR3. This sequence was found in a woman of 80 years or more with acute or convalescent COVID-19. What was sequenced was peripheral blood. The rearrangement uses TRBV25-1 and TRBJ2-3; D possibly corresponds to TRBD1 (6 bases). This CDR3 is CATGDIYTDTQYF. The CDR3 DNA is TGTGCCACCGGGGACATTTACACAGATACGCAGTATTTT.